This entry features one T cell receptor (beta chain) sequence. What it binds is not known. Germline is not matched at one junction end, which may reflect a read error. This entry is derived from a study of human T cells and chemical hapten exposure. The library tagged individual cDNA molecules with unique molecular identifiers. TCRdb re-analysed the RACE reads in MiXCR, keeping a single row per CDR3 protein. The table has fewer than 350,000 distinct CDR3 sequences, approximately 7.5% seen once. The CDR3 sequence is 19 residues long. Germline loops: CDR1 LGHNA, CDR2 YSLEER. Study-level points and caveats: With regard to DPC sensitization, TCRs above 1 in 1000 frequency did not change.

Time point here: pre-sensitization, week 0. The treatment here: therapeutic diphenylcyclopropenone sensitization with weekly scalp DPC. Every patch test was put on after a blood sample was taken. This TCR came from a man between 18 and 29 years old with alopecia areata. Some clones in this sample may be carry-over from other donors' samples. The sample was whole blood, taken in connection with sensitization to the hapten diphenylcyclopropenone (DPC). The chain is built from TRBV4-3 and TRBJ1-3, with 7 bases aligning to TRBD1. For the CDR3, the DNA is TGCGCCAGCAGCCAAGAGAAGACAGGGACCTATCTCTCTGGAAACTCCATATATTTT. It specifies CASSQEKTGTYLSGNSIYF.